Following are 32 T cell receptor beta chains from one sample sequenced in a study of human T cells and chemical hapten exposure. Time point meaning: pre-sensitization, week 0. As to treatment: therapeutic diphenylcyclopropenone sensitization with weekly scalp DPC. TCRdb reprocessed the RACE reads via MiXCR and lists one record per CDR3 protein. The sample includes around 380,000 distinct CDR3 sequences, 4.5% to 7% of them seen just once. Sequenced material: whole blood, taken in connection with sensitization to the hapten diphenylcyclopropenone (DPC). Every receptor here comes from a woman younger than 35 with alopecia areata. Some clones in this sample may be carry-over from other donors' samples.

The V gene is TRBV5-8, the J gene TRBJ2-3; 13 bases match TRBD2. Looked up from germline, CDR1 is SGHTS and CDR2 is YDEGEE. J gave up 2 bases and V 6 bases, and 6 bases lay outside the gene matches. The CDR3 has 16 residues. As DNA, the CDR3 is TGTGCCAGCACAAGAGGGACTAGCGGGGTCACAGATACGCAGTATTTT. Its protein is CASTRGTSGVTDTQYF.

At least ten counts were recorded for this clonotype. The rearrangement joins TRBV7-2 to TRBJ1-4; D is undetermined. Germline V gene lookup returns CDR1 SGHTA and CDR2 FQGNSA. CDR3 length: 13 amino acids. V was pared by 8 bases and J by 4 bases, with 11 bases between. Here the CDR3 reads CASGRQNNEKLFF. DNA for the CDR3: TGTGCCAGCGGCAGGCAGAATAATGAAAAACTGTTTTTT.

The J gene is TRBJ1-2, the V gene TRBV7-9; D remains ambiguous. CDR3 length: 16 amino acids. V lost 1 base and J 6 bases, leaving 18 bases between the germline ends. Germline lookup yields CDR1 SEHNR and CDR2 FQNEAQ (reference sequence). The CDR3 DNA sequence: TGTGCCAGCAGCTTAGGCCGGCAGGCTTATGTTGATGGCTACACCTTC. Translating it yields CASSLGRQAYVDGYTF.

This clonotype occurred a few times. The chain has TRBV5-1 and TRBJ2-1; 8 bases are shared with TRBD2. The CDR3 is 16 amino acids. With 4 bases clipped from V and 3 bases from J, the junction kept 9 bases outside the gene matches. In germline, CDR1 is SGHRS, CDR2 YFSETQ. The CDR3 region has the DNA TGCGCCAGCAGCCGAGTAGCGGGGTCCGTCTACAATGAGCAGTTCTTC. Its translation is CASSRVAGSVYNEQFF.

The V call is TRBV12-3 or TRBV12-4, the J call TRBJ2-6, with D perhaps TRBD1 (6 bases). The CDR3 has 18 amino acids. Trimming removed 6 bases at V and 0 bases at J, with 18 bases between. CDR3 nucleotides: TGTGCCAGCAGCCCGCCGAGGACAGTCGTCTCTGGGGCCAACGTCCTGACTTTC. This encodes CASSPPRTVVSGANVLTF.

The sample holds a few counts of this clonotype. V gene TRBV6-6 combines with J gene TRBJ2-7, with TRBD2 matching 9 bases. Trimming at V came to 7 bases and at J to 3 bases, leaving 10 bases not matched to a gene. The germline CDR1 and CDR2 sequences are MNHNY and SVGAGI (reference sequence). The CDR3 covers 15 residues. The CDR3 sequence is CASILERGALYEQYF. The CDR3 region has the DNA TGTGCCAGCATCCTAGAGCGGGGGGCCCTCTACGAGCAGTACTTC.

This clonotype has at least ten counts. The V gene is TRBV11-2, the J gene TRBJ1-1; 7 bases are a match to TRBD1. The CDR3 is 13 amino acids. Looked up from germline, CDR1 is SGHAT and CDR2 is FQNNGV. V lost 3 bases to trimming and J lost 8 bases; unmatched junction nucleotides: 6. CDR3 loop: CASSFPQDREAFF. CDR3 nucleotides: TGTGCCAGCAGCTTCCCACAGGACAGGGAAGCTTTCTTT.

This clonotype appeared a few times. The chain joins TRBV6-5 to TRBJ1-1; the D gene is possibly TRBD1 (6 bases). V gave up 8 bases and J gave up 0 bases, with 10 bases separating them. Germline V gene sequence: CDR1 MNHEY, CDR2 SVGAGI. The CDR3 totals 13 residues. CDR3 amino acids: CASGRGLNTEAFF. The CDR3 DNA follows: TGTGCCAGCGGGAGGGGGTTGAACACTGAAGCTTTCTTT.

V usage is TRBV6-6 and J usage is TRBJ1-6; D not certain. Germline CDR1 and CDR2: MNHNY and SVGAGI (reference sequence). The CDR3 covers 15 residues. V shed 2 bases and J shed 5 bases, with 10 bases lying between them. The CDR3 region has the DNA TGTGCCAGCAGTTACGAGCGACGGAATAATTCACCCCTCCACTTT. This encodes CASSYERRNNSPLHF.

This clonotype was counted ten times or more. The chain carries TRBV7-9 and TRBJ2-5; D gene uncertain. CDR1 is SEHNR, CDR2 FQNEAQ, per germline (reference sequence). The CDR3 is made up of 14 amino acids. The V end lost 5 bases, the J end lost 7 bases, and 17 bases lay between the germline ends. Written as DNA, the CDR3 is TGTGCCAGCAGCCCTCCTCCAACGGGTGGGACCCAGTACTTC. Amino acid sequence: CASSPPPTGGTQYF.

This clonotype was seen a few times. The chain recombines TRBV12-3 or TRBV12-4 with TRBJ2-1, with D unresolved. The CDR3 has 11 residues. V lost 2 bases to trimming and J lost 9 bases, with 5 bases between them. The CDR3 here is CASSLKGEQFF. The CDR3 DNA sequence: TGTGCCAGCAGTTTAAAGGGTGAGCAGTTCTTC.

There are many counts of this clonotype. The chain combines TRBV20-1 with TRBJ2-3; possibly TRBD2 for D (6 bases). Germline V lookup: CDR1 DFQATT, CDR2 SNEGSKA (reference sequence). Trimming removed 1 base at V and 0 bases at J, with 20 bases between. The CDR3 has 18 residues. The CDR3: CSARVFVSGTPSTDTQYF. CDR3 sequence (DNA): TGCAGTGCTAGAGTTTTCGTGTCTGGGACTCCGAGCACAGATACGCAGTATTTT.

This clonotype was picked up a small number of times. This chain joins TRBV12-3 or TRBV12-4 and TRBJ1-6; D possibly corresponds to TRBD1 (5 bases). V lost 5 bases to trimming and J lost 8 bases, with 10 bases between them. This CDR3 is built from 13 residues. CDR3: CASSPWGDSPLHF. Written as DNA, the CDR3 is TGTGCCAGCAGTCCCTGGGGGGATTCACCCCTCCACTTT.

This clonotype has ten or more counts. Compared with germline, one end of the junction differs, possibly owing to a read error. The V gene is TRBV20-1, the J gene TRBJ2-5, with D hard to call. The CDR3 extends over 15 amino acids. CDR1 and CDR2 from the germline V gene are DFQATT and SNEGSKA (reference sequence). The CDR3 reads CSARDSRPYQGTQYF. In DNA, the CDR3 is TGCAGTGCTAGAGATAGTAGACCCTACCAAGGGACCCAGTACTTC.

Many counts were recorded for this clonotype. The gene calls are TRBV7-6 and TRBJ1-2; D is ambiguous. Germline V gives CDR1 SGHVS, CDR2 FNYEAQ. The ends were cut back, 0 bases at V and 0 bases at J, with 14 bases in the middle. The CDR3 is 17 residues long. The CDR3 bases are TGTGCCAGCAGCTTAGCGGGAGGGCCCAAAGCTAACTATGGCTACACCTTC. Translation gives CASSLAGGPKANYGYTF.

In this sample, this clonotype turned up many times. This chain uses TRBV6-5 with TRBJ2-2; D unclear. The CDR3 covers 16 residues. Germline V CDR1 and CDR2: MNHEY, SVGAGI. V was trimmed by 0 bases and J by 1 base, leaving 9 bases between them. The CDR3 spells CASSYSTGLNTGELFF. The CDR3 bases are TGTGCCAGCAGTTACTCTACGGGTTTGAACACCGGGGAGCTGTTTTTT.

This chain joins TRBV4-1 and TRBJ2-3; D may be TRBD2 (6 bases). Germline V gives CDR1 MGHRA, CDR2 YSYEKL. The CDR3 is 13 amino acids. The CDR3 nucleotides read TGCGCGGACCCGGGACTCACCCCAGATACGCAGTATTTT. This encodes CADPGLTPDTQYF.

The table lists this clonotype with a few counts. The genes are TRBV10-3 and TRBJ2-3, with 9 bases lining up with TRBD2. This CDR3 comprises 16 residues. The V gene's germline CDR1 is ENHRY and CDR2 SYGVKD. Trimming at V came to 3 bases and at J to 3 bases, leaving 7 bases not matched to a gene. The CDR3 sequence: CAISESAGGSTDTQYF. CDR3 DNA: TGTGCCATCAGTGAATCAGCGGGGGGTTCGACAGATACGCAGTATTTT.

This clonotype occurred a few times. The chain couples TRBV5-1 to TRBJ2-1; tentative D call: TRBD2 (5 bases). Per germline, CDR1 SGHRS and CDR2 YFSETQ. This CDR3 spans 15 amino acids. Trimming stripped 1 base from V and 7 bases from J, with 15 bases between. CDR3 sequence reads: CASSLFTTRDNEQFF. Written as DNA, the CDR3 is TGCGCCAGCAGCTTGTTTACGACGAGGGATAATGAGCAGTTCTTC.

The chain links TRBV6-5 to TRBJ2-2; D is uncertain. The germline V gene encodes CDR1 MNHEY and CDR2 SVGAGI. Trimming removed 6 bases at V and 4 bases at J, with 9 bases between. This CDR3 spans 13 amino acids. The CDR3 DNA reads TGTGCCAGCAGCCGGAGCTTCACCGGGGAGCTGTTTTTT. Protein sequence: CASSRSFTGELFF.

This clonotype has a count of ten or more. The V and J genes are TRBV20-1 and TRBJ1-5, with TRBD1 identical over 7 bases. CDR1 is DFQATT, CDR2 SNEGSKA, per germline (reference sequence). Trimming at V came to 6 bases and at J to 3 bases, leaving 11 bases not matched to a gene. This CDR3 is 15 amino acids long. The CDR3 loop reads CSAVFGTAINQPQHF. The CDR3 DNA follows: TGCAGTGCGGTTTTCGGGACAGCGATCAATCAGCCCCAGCATTTT.

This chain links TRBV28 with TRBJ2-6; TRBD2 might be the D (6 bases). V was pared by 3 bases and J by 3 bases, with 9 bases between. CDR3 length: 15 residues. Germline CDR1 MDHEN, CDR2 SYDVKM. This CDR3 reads CASSLEGFGANVLTF. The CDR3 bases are TGTGCCAGCAGTTTGGAGGGCTTTGGGGCCAACGTCCTGACTTTC.

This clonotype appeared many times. This chain's CDR3 is CASSAGLAGGPDTQYF. The CDR3 DNA reads TGTGCCAGCAGCGCAGGACTAGCGGGGGGGCCAGATACGCAGTATTTT. The chain recombines TRBV9 with TRBJ2-3; 15 nucleotides line up with TRBD2. The junction had 3 bases not matched to a gene; V was cut back by 3 bases and J by 4 bases. This CDR3 has 16 residues. CDR1 and CDR2 (germline): SGDLS, YYNGEE. Filled out from reference TRBV9 and TRBJ2-3, the complete variable domain reads DSGVTQTPKHLITATGQRVTLRCSPRSGDLSVYWYQQSLDQGLQFLIQYYNGEERAKGNILERFSAQQFPDLHSELNLSSLELGDSALYFCASSAGLAGGPDTQYFGPGTRLTVL.

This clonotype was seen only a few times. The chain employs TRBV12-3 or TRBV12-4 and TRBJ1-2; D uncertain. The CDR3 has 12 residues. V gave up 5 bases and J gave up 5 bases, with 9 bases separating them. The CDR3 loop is CASSREEYGYTF. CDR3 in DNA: TGTGCCAGCAGTAGGGAGGAATATGGCTACACCTTC.

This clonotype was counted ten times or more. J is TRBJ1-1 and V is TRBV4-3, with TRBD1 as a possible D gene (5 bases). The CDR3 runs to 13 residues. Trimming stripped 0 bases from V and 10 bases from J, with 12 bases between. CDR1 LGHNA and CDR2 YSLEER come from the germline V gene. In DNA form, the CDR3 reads TGCGCCAGCAGCCAAGATCCGGGACGGATAGCTTTCTTT. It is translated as CASSQDPGRIAFF.

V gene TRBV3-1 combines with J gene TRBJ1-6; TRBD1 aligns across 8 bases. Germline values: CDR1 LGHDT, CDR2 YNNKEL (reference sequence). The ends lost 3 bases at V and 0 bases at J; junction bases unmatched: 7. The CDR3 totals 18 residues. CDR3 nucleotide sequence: TGTGCCAGCAGCCAGGGGACAGGCTCGAGCTCCTATAATTCACCCCTCCACTTT. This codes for CASSQGTGSSSYNSPLHF.

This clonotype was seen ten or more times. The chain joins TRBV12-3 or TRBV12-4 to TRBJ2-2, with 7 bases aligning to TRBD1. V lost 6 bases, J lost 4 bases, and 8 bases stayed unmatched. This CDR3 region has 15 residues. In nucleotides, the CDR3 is TGTGCCAGCAGCCTCCCGGGACAGAGCACCGGGGAGCTGTTTTTT. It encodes CASSLPGQSTGELFF.

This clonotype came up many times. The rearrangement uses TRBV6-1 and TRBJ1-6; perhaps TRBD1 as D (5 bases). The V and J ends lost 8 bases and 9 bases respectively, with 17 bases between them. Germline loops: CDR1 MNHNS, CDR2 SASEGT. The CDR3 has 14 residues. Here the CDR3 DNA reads TGTGCCAGCTTTCCCAGTGACGGGGGTTCACCCCTCCACTTT. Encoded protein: CASFPSDGGSPLHF.

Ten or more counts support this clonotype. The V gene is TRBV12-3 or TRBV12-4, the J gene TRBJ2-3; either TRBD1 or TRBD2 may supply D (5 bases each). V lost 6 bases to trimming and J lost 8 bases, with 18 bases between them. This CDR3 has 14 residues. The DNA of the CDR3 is TGTGCCAGCAGGCCGGGATTCGCCCAGGGTACGCAGTATTTT. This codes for CASRPGFAQGTQYF.

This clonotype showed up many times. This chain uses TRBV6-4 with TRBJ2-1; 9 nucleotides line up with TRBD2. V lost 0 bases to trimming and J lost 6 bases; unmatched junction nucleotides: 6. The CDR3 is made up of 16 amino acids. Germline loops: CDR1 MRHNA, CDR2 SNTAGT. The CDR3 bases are TGTGCCAGCAGTGACTCGGCGGGGGGGCCCTTCAATGAGCAGTTCTTC. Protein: CASSDSAGGPFNEQFF.

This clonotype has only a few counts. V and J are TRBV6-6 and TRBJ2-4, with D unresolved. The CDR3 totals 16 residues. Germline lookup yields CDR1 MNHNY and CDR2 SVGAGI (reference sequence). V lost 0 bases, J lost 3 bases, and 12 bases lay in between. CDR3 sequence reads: CASSYSAQRDKNIQYF. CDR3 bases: TGTGCCAGCAGTTACTCGGCACAGCGAGACAAAAACATTCAGTACTTC.

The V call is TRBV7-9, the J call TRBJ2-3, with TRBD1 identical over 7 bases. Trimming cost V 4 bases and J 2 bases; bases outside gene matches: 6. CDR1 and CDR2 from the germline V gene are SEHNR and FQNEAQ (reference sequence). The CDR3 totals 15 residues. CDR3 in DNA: TGTGCCAGCAGCTCGCGGACAGGTCCCACAGATACGCAGTATTTT. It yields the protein CASSSRTGPTDTQYF.